The next 29 T cell receptor beta chains were all read from a single sample in a study of T cells in Graves' hyperthyroidism and ophthalmopathy. Amplification targeted TCR beta CDR3 regions from RNA transcripts. First-round RT-PCR of the TCR CDR3 relied on the HTBI primer set. A single record per CDR3 protein comes from TCRdb applying MiXCR to the multiplex PCR reads. The table has around 480,000 distinct CDR3 sequences, approximately 15% seen once. Sequencing input: blood. These receptors were taken from a woman under 30 with Graves' hyperthyroidism.

The rearrangement joins TRBV6-1 to TRBJ2-1; TRBD1 agrees at 9 bases. The germline V gene encodes CDR1 MNHNS and CDR2 SASEGT. After removal of 4 bases from V and 4 bases from J, the junction contained 8 bases not matched to a gene. The CDR3 has 16 amino acids. The CDR3 spells CASSAKDRGPYNEQFF. The CDR3 nucleotides read TGTGCCAGCAGTGCAAAGGACAGGGGACCTTACAATGAGCAGTTCTTC.

This chain links TRBV29-1 with TRBJ2-7; D is ambiguous. Germline assignment: CDR1 SQVTM and CDR2 ANQGSEA. The V gene lost 0 bases and the J gene lost 3 bases, with 3 bases spanning the gap. The CDR3 sequence is 11 residues long. The CDR3 DNA sequence: TGCAGCGTTGAAGAGAACTACGAGCAGTACTTC. It is translated as CSVEENYEQYF.

A note on this clonotype: Being one base from a much bigger clone, this may be a read error. The chain carries TRBV7-6 and TRBJ2-2, with 9 bases aligning to TRBD2. Trimming took 1 base from V and 3 from J; bases not matched to a gene: 3. CDR1 SGHVS and CDR2 FNYEAQ come from the germline V gene. The CDR3 is 16 amino acids. The CDR3 is CASSLGGRAYTGELFF. DNA for the CDR3: TGTGCCAGCAGCTTAGGCGGGAGGGCCTACACCGGGGAGCTGTTTTTT.

A few counts support this clonotype. At one end, the junction sequence differs from germline, possibly due to a read error. The chain is built from TRBV20-1 and TRBJ2-3; 7 bases line up with TRBD2. The CDR3 contains 14 residues. Per the germline V gene, CDR1 is DFQATT and CDR2 is SNEGSKA (reference sequence). CDR3 bases: TGCGGTGCTTGGAACAGCGGGAAGTCAGATACGCAGTATTTT. As protein: CGAWNSGKSDTQYF.

There are a few counts of this clonotype. The V gene is TRBV6-1, the J gene TRBJ2-1; 10 bases fit TRBD1. The CDR3 is 16 amino acids. Germline V gives CDR1 MNHNS, CDR2 SASEGT. V was pared by 3 bases and J by 7 bases, with 9 bases of the junction left unmatched. The CDR3: CASSERGTGDFNEQFF. The DNA for the CDR3 is TGTGCCAGCAGTGAGCGGGGGACAGGGGATTTTAATGAGCAGTTCTTC.

Details on this clonotype: One base away lies a much larger clone, so this may be a sequencing read error. The chain couples TRBV7-9 to TRBJ2-1; D is undetermined. Germline loops: CDR1 SEHNR, CDR2 FQNEAQ (reference sequence). This CDR3 is built from 17 residues. Here the CDR3 reads CAGSLAPAVSSYNEQFF. The CDR3 bases are TGTGCCGGCAGCTTAGCCCCTGCGGTGAGCTCCTACAATGAGCAGTTCTTC.

This clonotype was recorded at least ten times. CDR3 nucleotides: TGTGCCAGCAGTTCCCATGCAACAGGGACCATAAACATTCAGTACTTC. This gives the protein CASSSHATGTINIQYF. This chain joins TRBV27 and TRBJ2-4; TRBD1 is a possible D gene (6 bases). Between the trimmed V and J ends, which lost 4 bases and 6 bases, there was a span of 19 bases. CDR1 is MNHEY and CDR2 is SMNVEV in the germline V gene (reference sequence). The CDR3 contains 16 residues.

Ten or more counts support this clonotype. The chain uses TRBV7-3 and TRBJ2-3; 13 bases match TRBD2. The CDR3 is 16 amino acids. Germline assignment: CDR1 SGHTA and CDR2 FQGTGA. V lost 5 bases to trimming and J lost 2 bases; unmatched junction nucleotides: 4. The CDR3 DNA sequence: TGTGCCAGCAGCCTCACTAGCGGGAGGGCCACAGATACGCAGTATTTT. It yields the protein CASSLTSGRATDTQYF.

This clonotype was picked up many times. For the CDR3, the DNA is TGTGCCAGCAACCCCGGTGGACAGGGCTGGACCCAGTACTTC. Translation gives CASNPGGQGWTQYF. V and J are TRBV5-5 and TRBJ2-5, with TRBD1 matching 8 bases. Looked up from germline, CDR1 is SGHKS and CDR2 is YYEKEE (reference sequence). J lost 7 bases, V lost 6 bases, and 11 bases had no gene match. The CDR3 runs 14 residues.

Regarding this clonotype: This could be a read error, since a much larger clone is one nucleotide away. The V and J genes are TRBV29-1 and TRBJ2-2, with D possibly TRBD1 on 5 matching bases. The CDR3 is made up of 16 amino acids. The germline V gene encodes CDR1 SQVTM and CDR2 ANQGSEA. The CDR3 DNA follows: TGCGGCGTTGACAGTGGGCCGAACCCGAACACCGGGGAGCTGTTTTTT. This sequence encodes CGVDSGPNPNTGELFF.

A note on this clonotype: A much bigger clone sits one base away, suggesting this may be a read error. The J gene is TRBJ1-1, the V gene TRBV5-5; D perhaps matches TRBD1 (6 bases). Germline assignment: CDR1 SGHKS and CDR2 YYEKEE (reference sequence). The CDR3 runs to 13 residues. Trimming left V 3 bases short and J 3 bases short, with 9 bases between. This CDR3 reads CASSWTVDTEAFF. As DNA, the CDR3 is TGTGCCAGCAGCTGGACAGTGGACACTGAAGCTTTCTTT.

The table lists this clonotype with a few counts. This sequence joins TRBV5-8 and TRBJ1-3; D remains unclear. The CDR3 is 13 residues long. Germline V CDR1 and CDR2: SGHTS, YDEGEE. The V and J ends lost 10 bases and 1 base respectively, with 12 bases between them. CDR3 loop: CADTLFSGNTIYF. CDR3 bases: TGTGCCGATACGCTGTTTTCTGGAAACACCATATATTTT.

This sequence joins TRBV20-1 and TRBJ2-1, with 9 nucleotides matching TRBD2. Germline V lookup: CDR1 DFQATT, CDR2 SNEGSKA (reference sequence). The CDR3 is made up of 15 amino acids. J was trimmed by 4 bases and V by 5 bases; bases with no gene match: 9. CDR3 bases: TGCAGTGCTGGATGGCGGGAGGGCCTTTACAATGAGCAGTTCTTC. Translating it yields CSAGWREGLYNEQFF.

This clonotype was counted ten times or more. The chain recombines TRBV5-1 with TRBJ2-1; 13 positions match TRBD2. The CDR3 contains 15 residues. The germline gives CDR1 SGHRS, CDR2 YFSETQ. V dropped 5 bases and J dropped 8; count of bases not matched to a gene: 7. The CDR3 nucleotides are TGCGCCAGCAGACCCGGACTAGCGGGAGTCTATGAGCAGTTCTTC. Translated: CASRPGLAGVYEQFF.

This clonotype was seen ten or more times. The chain carries TRBV20-1 and TRBJ2-2; 7 bases fit TRBD1. V dropped 3 bases and J dropped 1; count of bases not matched to a gene: 5. CDR1 DFQATT and CDR2 SNEGSKA come from the germline V gene (reference sequence). CDR3 length equals 15 residues. The CDR3 DNA follows: TGCAGTGCTAGCGCCGGGACAGAGAACACCGGGGAGCTGTTTTTT. This translates into CSASAGTENTGELFF.

This clonotype was picked up many times. The chain carries TRBV5-1 and TRBJ1-5; D is possibly TRBD1 (5 bases). CDR1 and CDR2 from the germline V gene are SGHRS and YFSETQ. The CDR3 runs to 14 residues. The germline V and J ends were trimmed by 0 bases and 4 bases, with 8 bases remaining between them. The CDR3 coding sequence is TGCGCCAGCAGCTTGGGAGACAGAAATCAGCCCCAGCATTTT. Translated, it gives CASSLGDRNQPQHF.

This clonotype has a count of ten or more. CDR3 in amino acids: CASSLGSSYEQYV. In DNA form, the CDR3 reads TGTGCCAGCAGTTTGGGTAGCTCCTACGAGCAGTACGTC. The V call is TRBV12-3 or TRBV12-4, the J call TRBJ2-7; D gene unclear. V was pared by 3 bases and J by 0 bases, with 6 bases between. The CDR3 is 13 residues long.

This clonotype was counted ten times or more. This chain uses TRBV9 with TRBJ2-1, with TRBD2 identical over 10 bases. V shed 5 bases, J shed 7 bases, and the junction held 9 bases outside the gene matches. The germline CDR1 and CDR2 sequences are SGDLS and YYNGEE. CDR3 length: 15 residues. CDR3 nucleotide sequence: TGTGCCAGCAGTGTCAGAGTAGCGGGGGGAAATGAGCAGTTCTTC. Protein sequence: CASSVRVAGGNEQFF.

This clonotype showed up just a few times. V usage is TRBV4-2 and J usage is TRBJ2-1; 7 bases map to TRBD2. The V segment lost 3 bases and the J segment 5 bases; nucleotides outside the gene matches: 13. CDR1 is LGHNA and CDR2 is YNFKEQ in the germline V gene. The CDR3 length is 17 residues. As DNA, the CDR3 is TGTGCCAGCAGCCACTTCTCCGGGCGGGAGACTCACAATGAGCAGTTCTTC. It specifies CASSHFSGRETHNEQFF.

Points on this clonotype: A much larger clonotype is one base distant, so this may be a read error. The V gene is TRBV2, the J gene TRBJ2-7; D is ambiguous. Germline V gene data show CDR1 as SNHLY and CDR2 as FYNNEI. This CDR3 spans 14 amino acids. V was cut by 5 bases and J by 3 bases, with 14 bases left in between. The CDR3 loop is CASSQRHGYYEQYF. The CDR3 bases are TGTGCCAGCAGTCAAAGACACGGTTACTACGAGCAGTACTTC.

In this sample, this clonotype turned up many times. This chain connects TRBV3-1 to TRBJ2-2; D is unclear. The CDR3 runs 15 residues. Trimming removed 0 bases at V and 7 bases at J, with 12 bases between. Germline V gives CDR1 LGHDT, CDR2 YNNKEL (reference sequence). This chain's CDR3 is CASSQEALGDGELFF. Here the CDR3 DNA reads TGTGCCAGCAGCCAAGAGGCCCTAGGAGACGGGGAGCTGTTTTTT.

V usage is TRBV6-1 and J usage is TRBJ1-2; D unresolved. The length of the CDR3 is 13 residues. Trimming removed 0 bases at V and 8 bases at J, with 10 bases between. Germline CDR1 MNHNS, CDR2 SASEGT. The CDR3: CASSEALLGGYTF. As DNA, the CDR3 is TGTGCCAGCAGTGAAGCGCTTCTAGGGGGCTACACCTTC.

There are a few counts of this clonotype. The rearrangement joins TRBV6-5 to TRBJ1-5; tentatively, D is TRBD1 (5 bases). Germline V gene data show CDR1 as MNHEY and CDR2 as SVGAGI. Trimming removed 4 bases at V and 5 bases at J, with 12 bases between. The CDR3 has 14 residues. Written as DNA, the CDR3 is TGTGCCAGCAGTTCAGGGAGCTGGGATCAGCCCCAGCATTTT. Protein sequence: CASSSGSWDQPQHF.

The chain couples TRBV19 to TRBJ2-7; D call uncertain. This CDR3 has 15 residues. V gave up 5 bases and J gave up 0 bases, with 14 bases separating them. Per germline, CDR1 LNHDA and CDR2 SQIVND (reference sequence). The CDR3 DNA reads TGTGCCAGTAGTGCCCGCCAAGTTAGCTCCTACGAGCAGTACTTC. Encoded protein: CASSARQVSSYEQYF.

This clonotype was seen many times. This chain connects TRBV3-1 to TRBJ1-2, with 8 bases matching TRBD1. This CDR3 region has 14 residues. The V segment lost 1 base and the J segment 5 bases; nucleotides outside the gene matches: 3. CDR1 and CDR2 (germline): LGHDT, YNNKEL (reference sequence). The CDR3 is CASSQGQGRYGYTF. The CDR3 nucleotides read TGTGCCAGCAGCCAAGGACAGGGGCGGTATGGCTACACCTTC.

The V and J genes are TRBV6-8 and TRBJ2-3; TRBD2 agrees at 13 bases. CDR3 length equals 20 residues. CDR1 MNHGY and CDR2 SAAAGT come from the germline V gene. The trim removed 0 bases at V and 2 bases at J, leaving 11 bases unmatched. The CDR3 spells CASSYSRGLAGNGATDTQYF. CDR3 nucleotide sequence: TGTGCCAGCAGTTACTCGAGGGGACTAGCGGGAAATGGGGCCACAGATACGCAGTATTTT.

The rearrangement uses TRBV30 and TRBJ1-1, with D hard to call. There are 18 residues in the CDR3. Germline CDR1 reads GTSNPN; CDR2 reads SVGIG (reference sequence). V was shortened by 7 bases and J by 0 bases, with 27 bases between the two germline ends. CDR3 coding DNA: TGTGCCTCCTCCTCTGGACTGTTTAGCGCGGCTCTGAACACTGAAGCTTTCTTT. Translating gives CASSSGLFSAALNTEAFF. The entire variable domain, with the rest obtained from reference TRBV30 and TRBJ1-1, is as follows: SQTIHQWPATLVQPVGSPLSLECTVEGTSNPNLYWYRQAAGRGLQLLFYSVGIGQISSEVPQNLSASRPQDRQFILSSKKLLLSDSGFYLCASSSGLFSAALNTEAFFGQGTRLTVV.

This clonotype was recorded many times. CDR3 DNA sequence: TGTGCCAGCAGCTTATCCGCAGGGACCGGGGAGCTGTTTTTT. It yields the protein CASSLSAGTGELFF. The chain joins TRBV11-3 to TRBJ2-2; tentatively, D is TRBD1 (5 bases). The germline V gene has CDR1 SGHNT and CDR2 YENEEA. V lost 2 bases to trimming and J lost 5 bases, with 9 bases between them. CDR3 length equals 14 residues.

This clonotype occurred many times. The chain joins TRBV11-2 to TRBJ2-2, with TRBD1 matching over 12 bases. This CDR3 is built from 15 residues. Germline V lookup: CDR1 SGHAT, CDR2 FQNNGV. V lost 5 bases, J lost 5 bases, and 3 bases stayed unmatched. The CDR3 region is CASSQGQGATGELFF. CDR3 nucleotides: TGTGCCAGCAGCCAGGGACAGGGGGCGACCGGGGAGCTGTTTTTT. Together with reference TRBV11-2 and TRBJ2-2, the CDR3 gives the full variable domain: EAGVAQSPRYKIIEKRQSVAFWCNPISGHATLYWYQQILGQGPKLLIQFQNNGVVDDSQLPKDRFSAERLKGVDSTLKIQPAKLEDSAVYLCASSQGQGATGELFFGEGSRLTVL.